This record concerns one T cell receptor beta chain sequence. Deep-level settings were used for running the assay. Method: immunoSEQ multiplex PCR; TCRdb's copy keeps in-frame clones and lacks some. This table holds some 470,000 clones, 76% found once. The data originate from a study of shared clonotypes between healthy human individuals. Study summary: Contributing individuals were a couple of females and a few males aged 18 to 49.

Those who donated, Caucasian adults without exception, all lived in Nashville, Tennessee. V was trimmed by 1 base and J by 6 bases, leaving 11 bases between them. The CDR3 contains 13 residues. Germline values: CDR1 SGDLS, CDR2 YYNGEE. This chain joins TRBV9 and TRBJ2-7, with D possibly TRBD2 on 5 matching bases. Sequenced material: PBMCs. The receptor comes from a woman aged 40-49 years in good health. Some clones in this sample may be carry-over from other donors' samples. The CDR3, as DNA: TGTGCCAGCAGCGTATCGATAGGGAGCGAGCAGTACTTC. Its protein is CASSVSIGSEQYF.